The T cell receptor beta chain under discussion was sequenced for a study of OX40 agonist ivuxolimab in advanced cancers. The protocol was immunoSEQ multiplex PCR, while the TCRdb copy is restricted to in-frame clones and leaves out a portion. Counted here are roughly 64,000 clones, 84% occurring once; the ten biggest clones make up roughly 2%. CDR3 length: 16 residues. Trimming took 2 bases from V and 3 from J; bases not matched to a gene: 10. Per the germline V gene, CDR1 is SGHKS and CDR2 is YYEKEE (reference sequence). This receptor was taken from an adult with an advanced solid tumor such as melanoma, head and neck, liver or kidney cancer. Sequenced here: CD4+ or CD8+ T cells sorted from blood, sampled in a trial of the OX40 agonist ivuxolimab. This sequence joins TRBV5-5 and TRBJ2-7, with 8 bases lining up with TRBD1. CDR3 loop: CASSLLGQGVGYEQYF. Here the CDR3 DNA reads TGTGCCAGCAGCTTACTCGGACAGGGCGTAGGCTACGAGCAGTACTTC. The full variable domain, completed using reference TRBV5-5 and TRBJ2-7, is DAGVTQSPTHLIKTRGQQVTLRCSPISGHKSVSWYQQVLGQGPQFIFQYYEKEERGRGNFPDRFSARQFPNYSSELNVNALLLGDSALYLCASSLLGQGVGYEQYFGPGTRLTVT.